This T cell receptor beta chain was documented in a study of T cell changes during pregnancy in multiple sclerosis (dated by TCRdb to about 2019). With respect to the entire study: Changes in the T cell repertoire over the course of pregnancy were examined in this study in women with multiple sclerosis.

The library came from the immunoSEQ multiplex PCR assay. Held by TCRdb, this immuneACCESS table contains in-frame sequences only and omits some clones. Under half of the omission traces to an unresolved V gene where checked; the cause of the rest is unknown. Within this sample are roughly 47,000 clones, with 85% to 95% of them counted one time only. Of the sample, 4.5% to 5.5% is held by the ten largest clones. Notes on this clone: The antigen it recognizes is unknown. No much larger clonotype is one base removed from it; base qualities were not supplied.

Source: CD8+ T cells from peripheral blood mononuclear cells, taken before pregnancy. The source is a female donor with multiple sclerosis, enrolled in a pregnancy study.

For the CDR3, the sequence is CASSQLMGQGSETQYF. The bases read TGCGCCAGCAGCCAACTTATGGGACAGGGGTCAGAGACCCAGTACTTC. The rearranged segments are TRBV4-1 and TRBJ2-5; TRBD1 agrees with 10 junctional bases. V has 2 bases trimmed and J has 4 bases trimmed; junction bases matching no gene number 7. Based on the germline V gene, the CDR1 and CDR2 sequences are MGHRA and YSYEKL. There are 16 amino acids in the CDR3, from cysteine to phenylalanine inclusive. Only CDR3 DNA is held: 48 bases, read in frame from base 1.